The clone carrying this TCR beta chain has only a few counts. Its antigen is not known. The sample is drawn from a study of early T cells in non-severe SARS-CoV-2 infection. Study findings and constraints: In VDJdb matching, anti-spike CD8 responses were favored while private and CD4 specificities went missing.

Researchers attached unique molecular identifiers to individual cDNA molecules. TCRdb re-derived calls from the 5' RACE reads in MiXCR, one entry per CDR3 protein. The top ten hold under 4.5% of the sample, which has over 80,000 distinct CDR3 sequences, about an eighth seen once. The germline CDR1 and CDR2 sequences are KGHSH and LQKENI. The V and J ends lost 6 bases and 2 bases respectively, with 14 bases between them. The CDR3 loop spans 15 amino acids. This TCR derives from an adult who was a healthcare worker with PCR-confirmed SARS-CoV-2 infection or an uninfected control (not recorded which). This material consisted of whole blood, taken at baseline. The chain recombines TRBV18 with TRBJ1-3, with D possibly matching TRBD1 (6 bases). CDR3: CASSLTGPPGNTIYF. The CDR3 DNA follows: TGTGCCAGCTCTCTAACAGGGCCGCCTGGAAACACCATATATTTT.